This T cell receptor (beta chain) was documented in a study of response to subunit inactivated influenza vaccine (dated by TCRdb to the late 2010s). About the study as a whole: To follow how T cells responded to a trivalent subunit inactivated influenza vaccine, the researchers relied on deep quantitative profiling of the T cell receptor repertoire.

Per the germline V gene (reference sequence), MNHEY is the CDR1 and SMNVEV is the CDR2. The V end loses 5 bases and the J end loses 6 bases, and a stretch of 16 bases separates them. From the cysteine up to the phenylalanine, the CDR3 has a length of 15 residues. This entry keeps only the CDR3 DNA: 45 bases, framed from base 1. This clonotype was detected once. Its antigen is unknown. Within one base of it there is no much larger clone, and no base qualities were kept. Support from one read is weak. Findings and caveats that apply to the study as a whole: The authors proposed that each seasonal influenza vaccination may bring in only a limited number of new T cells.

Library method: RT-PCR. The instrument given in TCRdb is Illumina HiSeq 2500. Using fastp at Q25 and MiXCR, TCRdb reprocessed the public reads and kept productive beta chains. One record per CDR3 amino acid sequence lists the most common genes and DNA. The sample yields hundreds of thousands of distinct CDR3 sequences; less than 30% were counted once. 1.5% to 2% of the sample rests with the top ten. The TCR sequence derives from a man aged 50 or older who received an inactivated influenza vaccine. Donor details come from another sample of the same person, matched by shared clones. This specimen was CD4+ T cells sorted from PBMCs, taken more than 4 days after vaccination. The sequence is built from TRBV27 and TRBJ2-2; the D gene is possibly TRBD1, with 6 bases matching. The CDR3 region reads CASSAGTRLSGELFF. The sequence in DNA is TGTGCCAGCAGTGCCGGGACACGACTTTCCGGGGAGCTGTTTTTT.